The present T cell receptor beta chain was sequenced within a study of shared clonotypes between healthy human individuals. Study-level information: Sampling drew on donors who were a couple of women and three men aged 18 to 49.

Donors were Caucasian adults residing in Nashville, Tennessee, USA. Sorted-subset replicate PCRs used roughly 220 ng DNA, about 30,000 T cell genomes. Generated by immunoSEQ multiplex PCR, the TCRdb table keeps only in-frame clones and is missing some. The repertoire holds millions of clones, with 90% to 95% as singletons. Per germline, CDR1 SGHDT and CDR2 YYEEEE. CDR3 length equals 15 residues. V was trimmed by 4 bases and J by 0 bases, leaving 13 bases between them. The rearrangement joins TRBV5-6 to TRBJ2-5, with D maybe TRBD1 (6 bases). This clonotype originated in a man aged 18 to 29 in good health. The material sequenced was naive CD4+ T cells sorted from blood. Subset indicated: CD45RA+ positively selected. The CDR3 DNA is TGTGCCAGCAGCCATTTCCGGGACAACCAAGAGACCCAGTACTTC. Residues: CASSHFRDNQETQYF.